This note documents a single T cell receptor beta chain sequence. Attached unique molecular identifiers marked individual cDNA molecules. TCRdb reprocessed the 5' RACE reads with MiXCR, giving one entry per CDR3 protein. The table has more than 60,000 distinct CDR3 sequences, over 10% seen once. This entry is derived from a study of early T cells in non-severe SARS-CoV-2 infection. CDR1 is SEHNR, CDR2 FQNEAQ, per germline (reference sequence). V lost 3 bases and J lost 3, with 9 bases in between. The CDR3 runs to 14 residues. The sequence was obtained from an adult who was a healthcare worker with PCR-confirmed SARS-CoV-2 infection or an uninfected control (not recorded which). The chain links TRBV7-9 to TRBJ1-5; D might be TRBD1 (5 bases). Sequencing was performed on whole blood. CDR3 DNA sequence: TGTGCCAGCAGCTTCGGGGCCCCCAATCAGCCCCAGCATTTT. Translated: CASSFGAPNQPQHF.